Included here is one T cell receptor (beta chain) sequence, with context. What it binds is not known. V trimming: 4 bases; J trimming: 0 bases; junction bases outside the gene matches: 4. Germline CDR1 and CDR2: SGHTA and FQGNSA. This CDR3 is built from 16 residues. The sample is drawn from a study of cytomegalovirus exposure and HLA in healthy donors. General study results and limits: Most TCR sequences were seen very rarely across donors, but some public TCRs occurred in many.

Repertoires were generated with immunoSEQ multiplex PCR, while TCRdb's copy carries only in-frame clones and drops some. The sample holds about 260,000 clones, 90% seen once. The rearrangement joins TRBV7-2 to TRBJ2-3, with 10 nucleotides matching TRBD1. Source material: PBMCs. This receptor was obtained from a woman aged 30 to 39 in good health and CMV-seronegative. The CDR3 spells CASSYRQGASTDTQYF. The CDR3 nucleotides read TGTGCCAGCAGCTATAGACAGGGGGCAAGCACAGATACGCAGTATTTT.